This T cell receptor beta chain derives from a study of blood T cell repertoires in COVID-19. Background on the study: From T cells, B-cell-depleted T cells, or PBMCs came the material, which was cDNA or gDNA.

Profiling relied on immunoSEQ multiplex PCR, and the TCRdb table lists in-frame clones only, not all of them. The sample records about 170,000 clones, roughly 79% being singletons. Only one count was recorded for this clone. Germline V lookup: CDR1 DFQATT, CDR2 SNEGSKA (reference sequence). The CDR3 loop spans 15 amino acids. V shed 3 bases and J shed 5 bases, with 19 bases lying between them. The chain is built from TRBV20-1 and TRBJ2-5, with D tentatively TRBD2 (6 bases). This TCR derives from a woman older than 75 with acute or convalescent COVID-19. The sequenced sample was peripheral blood. The CDR3 coding sequence is TGCAGTGCTAGTAAGATCCTCGGGAGAGGGGAGACCCAGTACTTC. It translates to CSASKILGRGETQYF.